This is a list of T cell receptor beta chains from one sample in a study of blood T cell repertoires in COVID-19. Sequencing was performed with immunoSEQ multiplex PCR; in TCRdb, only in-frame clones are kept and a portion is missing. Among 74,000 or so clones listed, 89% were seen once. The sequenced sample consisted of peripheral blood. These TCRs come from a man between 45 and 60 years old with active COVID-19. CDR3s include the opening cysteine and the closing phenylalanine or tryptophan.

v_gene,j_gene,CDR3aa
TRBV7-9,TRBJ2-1,CASSFSYSSYNEQFF
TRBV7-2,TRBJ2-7,CASSLNSGGMGEQYF
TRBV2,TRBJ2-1,CASSVTPTGGDEQFF
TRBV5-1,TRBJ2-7,CASSSTDTRLSYEQYF
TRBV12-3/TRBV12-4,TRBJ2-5,CASSFPGETQYF
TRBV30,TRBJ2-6,CASWPRLAGGNGGANVLTF
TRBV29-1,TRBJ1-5,CSVEAVEAQPQHF
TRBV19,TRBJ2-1,CASNLGLAGQNEQFF
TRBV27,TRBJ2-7,CASSTLLSGGSSYEQYF
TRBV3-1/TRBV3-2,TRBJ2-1,CASSPGVNSYNEQFF
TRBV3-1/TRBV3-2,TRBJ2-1,CASSPRTSGGDEQFF
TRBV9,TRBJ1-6,CASSVGGGNSPLHF
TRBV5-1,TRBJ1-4,CASSLEGGWNEKLFF
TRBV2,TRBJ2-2,CASSGPQGTGELFF
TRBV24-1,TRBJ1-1,CATTAAGTDRADTEAFF
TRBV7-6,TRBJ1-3,CASSLVGGRSGNTIYF
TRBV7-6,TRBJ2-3,CASTQSGQGTDTQYF
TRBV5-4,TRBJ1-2,CASSAPGYGYTF
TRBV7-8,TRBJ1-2,CASSSGGAYGYTF
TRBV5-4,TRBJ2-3,CASSLGLSGGAIDTQYF
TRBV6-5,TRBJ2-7,CASSYTVSGLPHEQYF
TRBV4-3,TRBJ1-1,CASSQDIQPNTEAFF
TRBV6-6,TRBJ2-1,CASSYQAGEQFF
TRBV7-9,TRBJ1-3,CASSFRGLGGNTIYF
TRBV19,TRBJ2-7,CASSIKETGPYEQYF
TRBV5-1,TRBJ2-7,CASTLTGTKQYF
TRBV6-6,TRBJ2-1,CASSRKGGRSYNEQFF
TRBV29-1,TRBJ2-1,CSVAGRGASYNEQFF
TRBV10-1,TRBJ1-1,CASSESRVTEAFF
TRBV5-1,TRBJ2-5,CASSLGGLAGQYQETQYF
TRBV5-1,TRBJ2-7,CASSLEGTGDEQYF
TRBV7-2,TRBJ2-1,CASIPLAGGRNEQFF
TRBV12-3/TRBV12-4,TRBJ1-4,CASSPGQSEKLFF
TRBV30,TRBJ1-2,CAWTHGTSGYTF
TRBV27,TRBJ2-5,CASPLIRETQYF
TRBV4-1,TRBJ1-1,CASSQGPFLAEAFF
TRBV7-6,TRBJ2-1,CASSPTTSGGSYNEQFF
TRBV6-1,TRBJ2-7,CASSEQIHYDEQYF
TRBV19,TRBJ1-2,CASSIVGGETLNYGYTF
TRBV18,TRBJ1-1,CASSVQGNTEAFF
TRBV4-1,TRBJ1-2,CASSQGLGAPPNYGYTF
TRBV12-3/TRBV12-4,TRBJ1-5,CASSSEPQHF
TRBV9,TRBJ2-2,CASSALTGNPTGELFF